Described below is a single TCR beta chain sequence and its context. Antigen unknown. This sample is part of a study of blood T cells in healthy people across ages. Per the germline V gene, CDR1 is MNHEY and CDR2 is SVGAGI. V was clipped by 6 bases and J by 7 bases, with 18 bases between them. The CDR3 is 14 amino acids. Study results and caveats: Getting older went along with TCR beta diversity per million T cells dropping roughly linearly. Donor CMV status was unknown, possibly confounding expanded clonotype changes.

Primers used in a second PCR of about 6 to 12 cycles were a sample-barcoded 5' primer and a J-beta primer mix. Each cDNA molecule was tagged by a template-switch adaptor that had 12 random nucleotides. TCRdb processed the 5' RACE reads anew with MiXCR; each CDR3 protein has one entry. Of about 700,000 distinct CDR3 sequences in the sample, 32% were seen once. The J gene is TRBJ1-2, the V gene TRBV6-5; tentatively, D is TRBD1 (6 bases). The source material was blood. This TCR came from an elderly woman in good health. CDR3 DNA: TGTGCCAGCAGCGGAACGGGGACAAGCGTTGGCTACACCTTC. Translation: CASSGTGTSVGYTF.